These T cell receptor beta chains were read from a single sample in a study of blood T cell repertoires in COVID-19. The table came from immunoSEQ multiplex PCR; TCRdb's copy has only in-frame clones and leaves some out. The sample holds 55,000 to 75,000 clones, roughly three quarters seen once. Sequenced material: peripheral blood. These receptors came from an older man with acute or convalescent COVID-19. Both conserved end residues are part of each CDR3. A D gene is named only where the DNA matches it firmly. Expanded clones get a size class; other rows say once, few or many, or leave the size out.

V	length	D	size	J	CDR3	DNA
TRBV5-1	15	TRBD2	.	TRBJ2-2	CASSPYTSVSGELFF	TGCGCCAGCAGCCCCTATACTAGCGTCTCCGGGGAGCTGTTTTTT
TRBV5-1	16	TRBD2	few	TRBJ2-7	CASSFSGGGSSYEQYF	TGCGCCAGCAGCTTCAGTGGCGGGGGAAGCTCCTACGAGCAGTACTTC
TRBV30	13	.	.	TRBJ2-7	CAWRGGVSYEQYF	TGTGCCTGGAGGGGAGGAGTTTCCTACGAGCAGTACTTC
TRBV7-2	11	.	once	TRBJ2-7	CASSPSYEQYF	TGTGCCAGCAGCCCCAGCTACGAGCAGTACTTC
TRBV25-1	15	.	.	TRBJ2-7	CASSEWSGSSYEQYF	TGTGCCAGCAGTGAATGGTCTGGGAGCTCCTACGAGCAGTACTTC
TRBV5-4	19	TRBD2	.	TRBJ2-5	CASSLRSGAGGPIGETQYF	TGTGCCAGCAGCTTAAGGAGTGGAGCGGGAGGGCCGATTGGTGAGACCCAGTACTTC
TRBV10-3	14	TRBD2	.	TRBJ2-1	CAISELAGESEQFF	TGTGCCATCAGTGAACTAGCGGGAGAGAGTGAGCAGTTCTTC
TRBV7-9	13	.	few	TRBJ2-4	CASRDSSVGIQYF	TGTGCCAGCAGAGATAGTAGCGTGGGCATTCAGTACTTC
TRBV25-1	14	TRBD1	.	TRBJ1-2	CASSPRQGSYGYTF	TGTGCCAGCAGTCCCCGACAGGGGTCGTATGGCTACACCTTC
TRBV11-2	13	.	large	TRBJ1-2	CASSSGPFYGYTF	TGTGCCAGCAGCTCAGGTCCCTTCTATGGCTACACCTTC
TRBV24-1	13	.	.	TRBJ1-1	CATSDSWTAKAFF	TGTGCCACCAGTGATTCGTGGACAGCGAAAGCTTTCTTT
TRBV5-6	12	.	once	TRBJ1-2	CASSLRRGGYTF	TGTGCCAGCAGCTTGCGAAGGGGTGGCTACACCTTC
TRBV19	15	TRBD1	.	TRBJ1-4	CASSISRDRMRKLFF	TGTGCCAGTAGTATATCCCGGGACAGGATGCGAAAACTGTTTTTT
TRBV6-2/TRBV6-3	14	TRBD1	few	TRBJ1-5	CASSPSGGNGAQHF	TGTGCCAGCAGCCCATCAGGGGGAAACGGGGCCCAGCATTTT
TRBV12-3/TRBV12-4	12	.	.	TRBJ1-5	CASRSRDQPQHF	TGTGCCAGCAGGTCCAGGGATCAGCCCCAGCATTTT
TRBV7-2	14	.	.	TRBJ2-7	CASSFLGGAYEQYF	TGTGCCAGCAGCTTTTTAGGGGGTGCGTACGAGCAGTACTTC
TRBV4-2	13	.	.	TRBJ2-7	CASSQDRGYEQYF	TGTGCCAGCAGCCAAGATCGCGGCTACGAGCAGTACTTC
TRBV7-9	14	.	.	TRBJ2-3	CASSQGGFTDTQYF	TGTGCCAGCAGCCAGGGGGGTTTCACAGATACGCAGTATTTT
TRBV12-3/TRBV12-4	12	.	.	TRBJ1-1	CASSPGGTEAFF	TGTGCCAGCAGCCCCGGGGGGACTGAAGCTTTCTTT
TRBV7-2	15	TRBD1	.	TRBJ1-4	CASSSAGGAGEKLFF	TGTGCCAGCAGCTCAGCAGGGGGCGCGGGTGAAAAACTGTTTTTT
TRBV2	12	TRBD1	.	TRBJ1-4	CASRGTGEKLFF	TGTGCCAGCAGAGGGACAGGCGAAAAACTGTTTTTT
TRBV28	13	.	.	TRBJ2-7	CASSLAAILEQYF	TGTGCCAGCAGTTTAGCGGCGATTCTGGAGCAGTACTTC
TRBV19	14	.	.	TRBJ2-7	CASSIEAGYYEQYF	TGTGCCAGTAGTATAGAAGCAGGGTACTACGAGCAGTACTTC
TRBV29-1	14	.	.	TRBJ1-1	CSVLRDTGGTEAFF	TGCAGCGTCCTGAGGGACACCGGGGGGACTGAAGCTTTCTTT
TRBV21-1	19	.	.	TRBJ2-5	CASSKPSADSRSRSETQYF	TGTGCCAGCAGCAAACCCTCCGCTGACAGCCGTTCTAGGTCGGAGACCCAGTACTTC
TRBV21-1	16	.	.	TRBJ1-4	CASSIGTGEVDEKLFF	TGTGCCAGCAGCATAGGGACAGGGGAAGTAGACGAAAAACTGTTTTTT
TRBV9	15	TRBD1	.	TRBJ2-1	CASSVDGQVYNEQFF	TGTGCCAGCAGCGTAGACGGACAGGTCTACAATGAGCAGTTCTTC
TRBV27	15	TRBD1	.	TRBJ1-6	CASSLSGQNNSPLHF	TGTGCCAGCAGTTTATCGGGACAGAATAATTCACCCCTCCACTTT
TRBV7-3	14	TRBD2	.	TRBJ2-5	CASSSTPSGGIQYF	TGTGCCAGCAGCTCGACCCCTAGCGGGGGAATCCAGTACTTC
TRBV2	14	.	.	TRBJ2-1	CASSLQGSYNEQFF	TGTGCCAGCAGTTTACAGGGATCCTACAATGAGCAGTTCTTC
TRBV11-2	13	TRBD1	.	TRBJ2-7	CASSSDRVYEQYF	TGTGCCAGCAGCTCGGACAGGGTCTACGAGCAGTACTTC
TRBV4-1	12	.	.	TRBJ2-7	CASRGSSYEQYF	TGCGCCAGCAGAGGGAGCTCCTACGAGCAGTACTTC
TRBV5-1	15	TRBD1	.	TRBJ2-7	CASSLVTGGAYEQYF	TGCGCCAGCAGCTTGGTCACAGGGGGCGCCTACGAGCAGTACTTC
TRBV27	18	TRBD2	.	TRBJ2-4	CASSLSTGGPLGKNIQYF	TGTGCCAGCAGTTTATCTACGGGGGGGCCTCTCGGCAAAAACATTCAGTACTTC
TRBV9	14	.	few	TRBJ2-7	CASSVEPGTYEQYF	TGTGCCAGCAGCGTAGAACCGGGGACCTACGAGCAGTACTTC